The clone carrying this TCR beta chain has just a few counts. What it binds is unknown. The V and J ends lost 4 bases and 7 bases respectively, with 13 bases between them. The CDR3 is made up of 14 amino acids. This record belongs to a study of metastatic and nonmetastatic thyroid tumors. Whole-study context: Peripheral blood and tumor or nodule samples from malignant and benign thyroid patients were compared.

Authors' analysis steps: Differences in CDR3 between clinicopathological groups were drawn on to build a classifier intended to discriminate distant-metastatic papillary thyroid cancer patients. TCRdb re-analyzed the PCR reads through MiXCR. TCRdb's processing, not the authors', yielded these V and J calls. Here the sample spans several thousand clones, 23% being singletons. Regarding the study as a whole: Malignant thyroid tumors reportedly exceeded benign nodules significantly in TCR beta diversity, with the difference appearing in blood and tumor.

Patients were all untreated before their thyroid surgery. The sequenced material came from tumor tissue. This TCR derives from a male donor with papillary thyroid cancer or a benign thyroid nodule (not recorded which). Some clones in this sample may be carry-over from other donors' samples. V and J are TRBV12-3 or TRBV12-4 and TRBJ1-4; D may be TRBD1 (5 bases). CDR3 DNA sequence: TGTGCCAGCAGTTCCAGGGCTATCGGTGAAAAACTGTTTTTT. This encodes CASSSRAIGEKLFF.